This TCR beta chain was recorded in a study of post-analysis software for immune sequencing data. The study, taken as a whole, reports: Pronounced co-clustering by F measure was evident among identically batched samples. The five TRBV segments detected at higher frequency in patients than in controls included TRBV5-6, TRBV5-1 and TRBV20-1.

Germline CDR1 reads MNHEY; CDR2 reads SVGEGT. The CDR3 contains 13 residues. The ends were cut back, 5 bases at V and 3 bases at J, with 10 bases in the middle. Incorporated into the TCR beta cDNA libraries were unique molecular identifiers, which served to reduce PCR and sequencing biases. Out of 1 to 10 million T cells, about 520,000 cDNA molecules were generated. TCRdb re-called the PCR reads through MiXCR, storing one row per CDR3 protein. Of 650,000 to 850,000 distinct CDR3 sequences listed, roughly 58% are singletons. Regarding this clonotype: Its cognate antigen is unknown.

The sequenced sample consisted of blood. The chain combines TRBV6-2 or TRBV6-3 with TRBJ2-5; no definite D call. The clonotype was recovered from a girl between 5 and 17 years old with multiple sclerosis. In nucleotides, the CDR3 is TGTGCCAGCAGTGCTACAGTGGAAGAGACCCAGTACTTC. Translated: CASSATVEETQYF.